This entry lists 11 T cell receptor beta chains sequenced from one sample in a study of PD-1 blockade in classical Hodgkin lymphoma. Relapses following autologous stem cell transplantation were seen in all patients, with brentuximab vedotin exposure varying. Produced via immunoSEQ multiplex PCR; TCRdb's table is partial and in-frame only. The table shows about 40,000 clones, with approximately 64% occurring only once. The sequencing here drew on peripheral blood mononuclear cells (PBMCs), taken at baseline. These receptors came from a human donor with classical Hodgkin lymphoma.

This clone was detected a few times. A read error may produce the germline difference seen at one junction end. The chain's CDR3 is CASSLGDYSMETQYF. CDR3 bases: TGTGCTAGCAGCTTAGGTGACTACTCCATGGAGACCCAGTACTTC. This chain links TRBV7-7 with TRBJ2-5, with a tentative D call TRBD2 (5 bases). CDR3 length: 15 residues. In germline, CDR1 is SSHAT, CDR2 FNYEAQ (reference sequence).

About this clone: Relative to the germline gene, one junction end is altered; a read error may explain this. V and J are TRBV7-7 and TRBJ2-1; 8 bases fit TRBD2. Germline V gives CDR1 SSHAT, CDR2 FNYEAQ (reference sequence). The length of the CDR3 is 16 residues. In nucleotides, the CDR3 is TGTGCTAGCAGCTCGAGGGGACTAGTAGAGTTAAATGAGCAGTTCTTC. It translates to CASSSRGLVELNEQFF.

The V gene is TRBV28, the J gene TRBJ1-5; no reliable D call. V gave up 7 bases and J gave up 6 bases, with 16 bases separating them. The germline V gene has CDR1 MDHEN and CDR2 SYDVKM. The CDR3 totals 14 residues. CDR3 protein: CASTARGSGQPQHF. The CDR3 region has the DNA TGTGCCAGCACCGCCCGGGGTTCAGGTCAGCCCCAGCATTTT.

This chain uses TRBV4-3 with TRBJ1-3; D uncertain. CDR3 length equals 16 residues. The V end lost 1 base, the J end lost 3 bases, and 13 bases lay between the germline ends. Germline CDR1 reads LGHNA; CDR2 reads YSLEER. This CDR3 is CASSQGGSTGGNTIYF. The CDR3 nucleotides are TGCGCCAGCAGCCAAGGGGGTAGTACGGGTGGAAACACCATATATTTT.

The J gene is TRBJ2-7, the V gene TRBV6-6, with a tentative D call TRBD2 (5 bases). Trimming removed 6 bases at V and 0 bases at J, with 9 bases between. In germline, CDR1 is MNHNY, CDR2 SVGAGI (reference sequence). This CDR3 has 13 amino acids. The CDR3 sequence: CASRDGNSYEQYF. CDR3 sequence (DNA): TGTGCCAGCAGGGACGGGAACTCCTACGAGCAGTACTTC.

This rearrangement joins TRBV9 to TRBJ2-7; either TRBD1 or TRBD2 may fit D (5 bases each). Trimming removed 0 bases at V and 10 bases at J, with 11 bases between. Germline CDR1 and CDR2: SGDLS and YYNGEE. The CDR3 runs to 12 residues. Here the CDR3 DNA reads TGTGCCAGCAGCGTAGTTGGGGGACCCCAGTACTTC. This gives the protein CASSVVGGPQYF.

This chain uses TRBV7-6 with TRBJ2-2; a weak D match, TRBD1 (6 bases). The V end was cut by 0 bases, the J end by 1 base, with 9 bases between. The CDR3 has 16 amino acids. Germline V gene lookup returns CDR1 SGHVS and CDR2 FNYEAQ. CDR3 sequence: CASSLATTGNTGELFF. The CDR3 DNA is TGTGCCAGCAGCTTAGCTACGACAGGGAACACCGGGGAGCTGTTTTTT.

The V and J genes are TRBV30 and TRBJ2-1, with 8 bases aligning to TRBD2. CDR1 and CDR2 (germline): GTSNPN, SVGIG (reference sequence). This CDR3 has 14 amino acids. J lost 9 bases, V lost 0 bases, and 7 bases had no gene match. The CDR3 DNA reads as TGTGCCTGGAGTGTCCTCTTCGGGGGGGGTGAGCAGTTCTTC. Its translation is CAWSVLFGGGEQFF.

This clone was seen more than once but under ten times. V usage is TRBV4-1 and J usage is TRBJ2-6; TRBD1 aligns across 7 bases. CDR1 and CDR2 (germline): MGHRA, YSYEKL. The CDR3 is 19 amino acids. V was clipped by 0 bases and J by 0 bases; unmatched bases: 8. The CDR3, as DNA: TGCGCCAGCAGCCAAGAACTGCAGGGGGAGCCCTCTGGGGCCAACGTCCTGACTTTC. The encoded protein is CASSQELQGEPSGANVLTF.

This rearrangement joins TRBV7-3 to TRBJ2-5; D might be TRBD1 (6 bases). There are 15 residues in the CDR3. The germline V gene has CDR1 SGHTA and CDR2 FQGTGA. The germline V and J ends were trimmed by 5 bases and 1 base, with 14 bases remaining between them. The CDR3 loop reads CASSPHQGSQETQYF. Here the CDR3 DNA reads TGTGCCAGCAGCCCTCACCAGGGGTCCCAAGAGACCCAGTACTTC.

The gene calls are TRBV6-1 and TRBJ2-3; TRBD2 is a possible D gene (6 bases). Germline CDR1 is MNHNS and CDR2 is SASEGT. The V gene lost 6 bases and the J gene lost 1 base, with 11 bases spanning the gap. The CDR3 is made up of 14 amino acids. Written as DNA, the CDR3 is TGTGCCAGCAGATCCCCTAGCGGCACAGATACGCAGTATTTT. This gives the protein CASRSPSGTDTQYF.